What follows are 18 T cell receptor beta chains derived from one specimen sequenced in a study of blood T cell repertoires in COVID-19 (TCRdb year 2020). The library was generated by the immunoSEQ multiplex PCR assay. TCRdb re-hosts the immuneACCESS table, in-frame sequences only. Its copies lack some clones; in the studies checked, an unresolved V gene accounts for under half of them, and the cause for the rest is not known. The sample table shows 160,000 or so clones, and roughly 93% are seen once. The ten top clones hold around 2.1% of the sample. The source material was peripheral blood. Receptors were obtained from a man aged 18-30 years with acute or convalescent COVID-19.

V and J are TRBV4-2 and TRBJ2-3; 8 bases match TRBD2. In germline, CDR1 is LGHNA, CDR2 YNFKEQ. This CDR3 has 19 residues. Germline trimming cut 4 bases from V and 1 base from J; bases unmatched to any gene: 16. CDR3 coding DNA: TGTGCCAGCAGCCCCCGAGGAGCGGGAGTTGATCTTGGCACAGATACGCAGTATTTT. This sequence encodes CASSPRGAGVDLGTDTQYF.

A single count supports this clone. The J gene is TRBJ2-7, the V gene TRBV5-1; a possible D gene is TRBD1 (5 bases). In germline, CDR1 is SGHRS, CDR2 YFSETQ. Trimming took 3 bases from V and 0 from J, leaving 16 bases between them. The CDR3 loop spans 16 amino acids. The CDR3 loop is CASSSPTSGLSYEQYF. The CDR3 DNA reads TGCGCCAGCAGCTCACCCACCTCAGGGCTCTCCTACGAGCAGTACTTC.

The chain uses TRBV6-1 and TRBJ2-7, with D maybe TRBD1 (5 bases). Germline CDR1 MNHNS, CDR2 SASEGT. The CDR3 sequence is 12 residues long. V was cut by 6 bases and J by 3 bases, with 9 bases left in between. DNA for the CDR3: TGTGCCAGCAGGGTTCAGGGCTACGAGCAGTACTTC. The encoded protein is CASRVQGYEQYF.

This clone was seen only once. The CDR3, as DNA: TGTGCCTGGAGTCCACACGGGTACACTGAAGCTTTCTTT. It translates to CAWSPHGYTEAFF. V usage is TRBV30 and J usage is TRBJ1-1; D uncertain. The CDR3 runs 13 residues. The germline V and J ends were trimmed by 2 bases and 3 bases, with 10 bases remaining between them. CDR1 is GTSNPN and CDR2 is SVGIG in the germline V gene (reference sequence).

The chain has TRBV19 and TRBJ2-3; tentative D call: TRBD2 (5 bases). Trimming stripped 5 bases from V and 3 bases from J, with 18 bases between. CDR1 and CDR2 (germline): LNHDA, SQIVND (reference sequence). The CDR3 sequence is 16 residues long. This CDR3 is CASSATTQRETDTQYF. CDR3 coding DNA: TGTGCCAGTAGTGCCACGACGCAGAGGGAGACAGATACGCAGTATTTT.

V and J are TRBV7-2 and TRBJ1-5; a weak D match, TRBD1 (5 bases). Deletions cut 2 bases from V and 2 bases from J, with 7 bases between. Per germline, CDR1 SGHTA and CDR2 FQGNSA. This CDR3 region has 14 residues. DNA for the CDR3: TGTGCCAGCAGCTTATCGGGGGGCAATCAGCCCCAGCATTTT. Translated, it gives CASSLSGGNQPQHF.

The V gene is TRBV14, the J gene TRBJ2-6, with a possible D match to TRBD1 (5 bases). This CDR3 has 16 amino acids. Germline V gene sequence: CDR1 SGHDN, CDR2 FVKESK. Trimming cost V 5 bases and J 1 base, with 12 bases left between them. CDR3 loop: CASSARVVSGANVLTF. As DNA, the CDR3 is TGTGCCAGCAGCGCCAGGGTGGTATCTGGGGCCAACGTCCTGACTTTC.

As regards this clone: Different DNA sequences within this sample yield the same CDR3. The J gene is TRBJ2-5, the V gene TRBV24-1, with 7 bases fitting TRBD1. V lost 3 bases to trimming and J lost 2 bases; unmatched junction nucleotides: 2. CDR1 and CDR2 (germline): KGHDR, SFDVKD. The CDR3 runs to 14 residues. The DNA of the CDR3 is TGTGCCACCAGTGATCCGACAGGGCAAGAGACCCAGTACTTC. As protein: CATSDPTGQETQYF.

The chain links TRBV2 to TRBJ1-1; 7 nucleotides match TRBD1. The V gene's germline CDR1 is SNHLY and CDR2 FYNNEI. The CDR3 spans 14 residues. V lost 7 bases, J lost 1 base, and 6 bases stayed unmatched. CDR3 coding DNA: TGTGCCAGCATTTTCGGGACAGCGAACACTGAAGCTTTCTTT. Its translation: CASIFGTANTEAFF.

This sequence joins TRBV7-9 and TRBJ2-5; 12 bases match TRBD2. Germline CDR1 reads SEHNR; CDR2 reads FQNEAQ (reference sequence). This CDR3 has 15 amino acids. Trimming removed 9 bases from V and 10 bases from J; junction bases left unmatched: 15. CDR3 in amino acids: CASSRGASGRAVQYF. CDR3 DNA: TGTGCCAGTTCAAGAGGGGCTAGCGGGAGGGCGGTCCAGTACTTC.

Here the CDR3 reads CASGQGATNEKLFF. DNA for the CDR3: TGTGCCAGCGGGCAGGGGGCAACTAATGAAAAACTGTTTTTT. The V call is TRBV7-2, the J call TRBJ1-4; TRBD1 agrees at 7 bases. This CDR3 has 14 amino acids. V trimming: 8 bases; J trimming: 0 bases; junction bases outside the gene matches: 3. Germline-derived CDR1 and CDR2 are SGHTA and FQGNSA. The entire variable domain, with the rest obtained from reference TRBV7-2 and TRBJ1-4, is as follows: GAGVSQSPSNKVTEKGKDVELRCDPISGHTALYWYRQSLGQGLEFLIYFQGNSAPDKSGLPSDRFSAERTGGSVSTLTIQRTQQEDSAVYLCASGQGATNEKLFFGSGTQLSVL.

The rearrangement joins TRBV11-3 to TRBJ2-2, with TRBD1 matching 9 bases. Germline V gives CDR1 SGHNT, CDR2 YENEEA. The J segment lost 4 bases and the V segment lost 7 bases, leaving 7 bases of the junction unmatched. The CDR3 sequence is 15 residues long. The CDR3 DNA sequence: TGTGCCAGCAACCAAGGGACAGGGATCACCGGGGAGCTGTTTTTT. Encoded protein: CASNQGTGITGELFF.

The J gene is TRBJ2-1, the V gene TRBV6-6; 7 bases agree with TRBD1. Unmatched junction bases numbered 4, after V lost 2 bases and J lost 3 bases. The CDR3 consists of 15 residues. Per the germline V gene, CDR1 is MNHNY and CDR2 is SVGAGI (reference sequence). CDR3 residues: CASSYTGTVYNEQFF. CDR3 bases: TGTGCCAGCAGTTACACAGGGACAGTCTACAATGAGCAGTTCTTC.

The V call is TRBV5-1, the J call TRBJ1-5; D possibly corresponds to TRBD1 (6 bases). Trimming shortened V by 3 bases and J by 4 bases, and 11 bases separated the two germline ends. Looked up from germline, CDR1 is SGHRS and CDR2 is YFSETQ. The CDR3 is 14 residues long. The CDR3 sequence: CASSSTGLNQPQHF. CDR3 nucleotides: TGCGCCAGCAGCTCTACAGGGTTGAATCAGCCCCAGCATTTT.

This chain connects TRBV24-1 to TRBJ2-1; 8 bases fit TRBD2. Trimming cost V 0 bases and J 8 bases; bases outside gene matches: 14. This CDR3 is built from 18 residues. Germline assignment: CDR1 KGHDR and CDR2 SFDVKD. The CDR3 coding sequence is TGTGCCACCAGTGATTTGCAGGAGGGAGCGGGAGCGGGTGATGAGCAGTTCTTC. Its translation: CATSDLQEGAGAGDEQFF.

The CDR3 DNA reads as TGTGCCAGCAGCCCACGGCGTGCCGGGTATGGCGAAAAACTGTTTTTT. The encoded protein is CASSPRRAGYGEKLFF. This rearrangement joins TRBV14 to TRBJ1-4; D call uncertain. This CDR3 spans 16 amino acids. Germline V gene data show CDR1 as SGHDN and CDR2 as FVKESK. The V gene lost 4 bases and the J gene lost 8 bases, with 20 bases spanning the gap.

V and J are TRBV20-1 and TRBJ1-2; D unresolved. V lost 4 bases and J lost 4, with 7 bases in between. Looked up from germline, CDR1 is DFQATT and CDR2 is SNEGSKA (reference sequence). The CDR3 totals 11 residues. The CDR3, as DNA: TGCAGTGCTAAAACGGGCTATGGCTACACCTTC. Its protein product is CSAKTGYGYTF.

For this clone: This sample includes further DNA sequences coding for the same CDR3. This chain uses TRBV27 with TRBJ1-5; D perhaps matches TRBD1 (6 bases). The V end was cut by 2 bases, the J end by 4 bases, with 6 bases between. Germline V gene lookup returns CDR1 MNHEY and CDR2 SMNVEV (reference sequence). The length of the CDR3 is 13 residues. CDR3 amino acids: CASSLRGNQPQHF. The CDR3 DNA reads TGTGCCAGCAGTTTAAGGGGGAATCAGCCCCAGCATTTT.